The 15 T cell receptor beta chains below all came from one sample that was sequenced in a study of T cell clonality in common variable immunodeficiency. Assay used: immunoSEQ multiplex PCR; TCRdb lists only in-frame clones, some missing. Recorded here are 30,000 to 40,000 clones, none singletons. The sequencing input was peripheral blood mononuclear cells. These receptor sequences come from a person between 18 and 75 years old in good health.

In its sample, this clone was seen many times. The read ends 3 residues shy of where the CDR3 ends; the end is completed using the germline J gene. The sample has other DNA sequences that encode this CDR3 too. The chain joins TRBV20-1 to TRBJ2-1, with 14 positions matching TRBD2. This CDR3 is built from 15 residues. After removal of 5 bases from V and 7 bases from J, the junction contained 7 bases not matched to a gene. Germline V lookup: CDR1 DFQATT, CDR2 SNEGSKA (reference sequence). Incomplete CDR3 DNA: TGCAGTGCTGTGACTAGCGGGAGGGCCTGGAATGAG. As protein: CSAVTSGRAWNE. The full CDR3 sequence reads CSAVTSGRAWNEQFF.

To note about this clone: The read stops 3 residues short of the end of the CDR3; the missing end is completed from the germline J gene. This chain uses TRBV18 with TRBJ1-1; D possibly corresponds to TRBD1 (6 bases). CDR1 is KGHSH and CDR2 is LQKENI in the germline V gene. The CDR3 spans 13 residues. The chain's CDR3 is CASSGQQGNEAFF. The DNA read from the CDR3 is TGTGCCAGCTCGGGACAACAGGGCAATGAG.

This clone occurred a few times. CDR3 DNA (partial): TGTGCCATCCAGGGGGCACCCAATCAGCCC. Amino acid sequence: CAIQGAPNQP. The whole CDR3 region reads CAIQGAPNQPQHF. V usage is TRBV19 and J usage is TRBJ1-5; 8 nucleotides line up with TRBD1. The read ends 3 residues early relative to the CDR3; the germline J gene fills the gap. CDR3 length: 13 amino acids. After removal of 10 bases from V and 3 bases from J, the junction contained 5 bases not matched to a gene. Germline V gene sequence: CDR1 LNHDA, CDR2 SQIVND (reference sequence). The full variable domain, rest sourced from reference TRBV19 and TRBJ1-5, is DGGITQSPKYLFRKEGQNVTLSCEQNLNHDAMYWYRQDPGQGLRLIYYSQIVNDFQKGDIAEGYSVSREKKESFPLTVTSAQKNPTAFYLCAIQGAPNQPQHFGDGTRLSIL.

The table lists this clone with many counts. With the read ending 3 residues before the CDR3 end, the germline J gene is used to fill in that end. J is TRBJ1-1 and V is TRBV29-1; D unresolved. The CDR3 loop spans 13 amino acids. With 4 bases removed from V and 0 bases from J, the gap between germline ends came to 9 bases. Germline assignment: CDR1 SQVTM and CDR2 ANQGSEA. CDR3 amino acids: CSVAQGMNTEAFF. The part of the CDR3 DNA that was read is TGCAGCGTTGCGCAAGGTATGAACACTGAA. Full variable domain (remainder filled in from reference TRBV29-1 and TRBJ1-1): SAVISQKPSRDICQRGTSLTIQCQVDSQVTMMFWYRQQPGQSLTLIATANQGSEATYESGFVIDKFPISRPNLTFSTLTVSNMSPEDSSIYLCSVAQGMNTEAFFGQGTRLTVV.

This chain's CDR3 is CASSQRTGYYTF. The sequenced CDR3 bases are TGTGCCAGCAGCCAAAGGACAGGGTAT. The V call is TRBV7-2, the J call TRBJ1-2, with TRBD1 matching 8 bases. The read finishes 3 residues shy of the CDR3 end, and the germline J gene is used to complete it. The CDR3 runs to 12 residues. Germline V gene data show CDR1 as SGHTA and CDR2 as FQGNSA.

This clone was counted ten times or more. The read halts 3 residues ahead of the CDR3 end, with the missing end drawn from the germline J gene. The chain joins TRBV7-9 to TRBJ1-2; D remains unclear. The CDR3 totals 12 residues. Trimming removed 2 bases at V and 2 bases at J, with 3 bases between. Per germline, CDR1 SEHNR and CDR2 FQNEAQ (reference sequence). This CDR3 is CASSLSNYGYTF. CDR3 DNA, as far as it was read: TGTGCCAGCAGCTTATCAAACTATGGC.

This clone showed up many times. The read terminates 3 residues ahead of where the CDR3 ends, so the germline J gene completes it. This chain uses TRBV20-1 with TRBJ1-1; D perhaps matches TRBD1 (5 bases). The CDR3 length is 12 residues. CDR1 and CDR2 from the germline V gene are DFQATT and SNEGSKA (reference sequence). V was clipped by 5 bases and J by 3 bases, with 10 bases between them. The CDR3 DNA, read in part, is TGCAGTGCTGCCAGGGACTACACTGAA. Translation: CSAARDYTE. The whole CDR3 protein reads CSAARDYTEAFF.

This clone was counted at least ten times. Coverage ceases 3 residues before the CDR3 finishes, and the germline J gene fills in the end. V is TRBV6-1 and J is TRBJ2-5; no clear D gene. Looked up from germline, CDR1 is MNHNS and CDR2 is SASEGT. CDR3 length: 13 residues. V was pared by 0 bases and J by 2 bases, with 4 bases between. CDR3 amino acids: CASSEAQQETQYF. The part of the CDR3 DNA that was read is TGTGCCAGCAGTGAAGCACAGCAAGAGACC.

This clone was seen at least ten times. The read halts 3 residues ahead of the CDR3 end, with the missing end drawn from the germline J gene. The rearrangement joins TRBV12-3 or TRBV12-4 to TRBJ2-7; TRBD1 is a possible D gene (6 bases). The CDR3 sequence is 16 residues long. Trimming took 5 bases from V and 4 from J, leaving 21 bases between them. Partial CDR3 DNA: TGTGCCAGCAGTCCCTACAGGGATCCCCCGGCTTACGAG. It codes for CASSPYRDPPAYE. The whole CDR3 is CASSPYRDPPAYEQYF.

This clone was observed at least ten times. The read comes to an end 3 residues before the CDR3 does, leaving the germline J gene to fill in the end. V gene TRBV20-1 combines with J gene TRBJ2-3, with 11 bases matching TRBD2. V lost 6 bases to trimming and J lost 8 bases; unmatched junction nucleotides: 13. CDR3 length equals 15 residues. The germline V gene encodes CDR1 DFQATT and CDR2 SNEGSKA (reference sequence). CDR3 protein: CSARRLAGILSTQYF. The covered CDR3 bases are TGCAGTGCCAGACGACTAGCGGGAATCCTGAGTACG.

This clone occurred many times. CDR3 in amino acids: CASSLVGTGVWETQYF. The CDR3 bases that were read are TGTGCCAGCAGCTTAGTAGGGACAGGGGTGTGGGAGACC. The chain couples TRBV7-6 to TRBJ2-5, with TRBD1 matching 10 bases. The CDR3 extends 3 residues past the end of the read, so its final part is completed from the germline J gene. This CDR3 spans 16 amino acids. Germline V lookup: CDR1 SGHVS, CDR2 FNYEAQ. V was pared by 1 base and J by 5 bases, with 7 bases of the junction left unmatched.

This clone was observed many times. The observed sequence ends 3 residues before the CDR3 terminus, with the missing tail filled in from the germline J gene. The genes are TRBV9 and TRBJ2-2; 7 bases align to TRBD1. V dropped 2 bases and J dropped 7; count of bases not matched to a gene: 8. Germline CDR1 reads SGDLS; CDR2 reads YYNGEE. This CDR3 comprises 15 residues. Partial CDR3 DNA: TGTGCCAGCAGCGTGACCCCCGGGACAGACGGGGAG. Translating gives CASSVTPGTDGE. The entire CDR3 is CASSVTPGTDGELFF.

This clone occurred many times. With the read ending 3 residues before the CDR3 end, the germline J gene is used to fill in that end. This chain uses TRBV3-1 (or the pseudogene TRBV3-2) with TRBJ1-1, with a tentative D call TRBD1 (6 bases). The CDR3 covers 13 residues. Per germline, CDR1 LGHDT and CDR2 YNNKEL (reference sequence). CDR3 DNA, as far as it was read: TGTGCCAGCAGCCAAGATCACAGGGATCGC. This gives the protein CASSQDHRDR. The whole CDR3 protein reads CASSQDHRDRAFF.

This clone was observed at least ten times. The part of the CDR3 DNA that was read is TGCGCCAGCAGCTCGTGGCTTGCGGGGGGTTACAATGAG. Amino acids: CASSSWLAGGYNE. The full-length CDR3 reads as CASSSWLAGGYNEQFF. The chain recombines TRBV5-1 with TRBJ2-1, with 8 bases lining up with TRBD2. Read data end 3 residues before the CDR3 end; the end is taken from the germline J gene. The CDR3 totals 16 residues. The V segment lost 3 bases and the J segment 4 bases; nucleotides outside the gene matches: 9. Germline V gives CDR1 SGHRS, CDR2 YFSETQ.

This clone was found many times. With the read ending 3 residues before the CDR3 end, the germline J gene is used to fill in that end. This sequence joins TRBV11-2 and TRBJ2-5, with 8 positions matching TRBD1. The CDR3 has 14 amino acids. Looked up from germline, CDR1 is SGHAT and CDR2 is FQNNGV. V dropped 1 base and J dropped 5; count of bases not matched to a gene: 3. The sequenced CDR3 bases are TGTGCCAGCAGCTTAGGATCAGGGGGCGAGACC. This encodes CASSLGSGGET. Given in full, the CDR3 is CASSLGSGGETQYF.